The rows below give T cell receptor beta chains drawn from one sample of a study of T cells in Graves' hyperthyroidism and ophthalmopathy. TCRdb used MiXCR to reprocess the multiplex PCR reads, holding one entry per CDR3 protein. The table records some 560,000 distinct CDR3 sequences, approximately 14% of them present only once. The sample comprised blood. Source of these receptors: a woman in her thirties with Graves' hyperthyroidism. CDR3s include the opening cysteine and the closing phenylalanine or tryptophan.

CDR3: CASREGGVDTQYF
V: TRBV5-5

CDR3: CASSGRGSNSPLHF
V: TRBV25-1

CDR3: CASSFGDSINEKLFF
V: TRBV7-2

CDR3: CSARELAGYNEQFF
V: TRBV20-1

CDR3: CASTSGPIAEQYF
V: TRBV2

CDR3: CASSAKPDTYEQYF
V: TRBV7-3

CDR3: CSVGRTSGFETQYF
V: TRBV29-1

CDR3: CASRVRVEQFF
V: TRBV28

CDR3: CASSDRGGDEKLFF
V: TRBV27

CDR3: CASSYSRAGVYEQYF
V: TRBV6-2/TRBV6-3

CDR3: CASSPYGLEAFF
V: TRBV6-1

CDR3: CASSPSGGTQYF
V: TRBV6-1

CDR3: CAWSVQNTGELFF
V: TRBV30

CDR3: CASSLVSPSETQYF
V: TRBV5-1

CDR3: CASSLQGTNEKLFF
V: TRBV12-3/TRBV12-4

CDR3: CASSLKGQGAKVVPFF
V: TRBV5-1

CDR3: CASSLRLDDTGELFF
V: TRBV5-4

CDR3: CASSEIGNNYGYTF
V: TRBV6-1

CDR3: CASSLFARSSLMKTGLYNEQFF
V: TRBV7-2

CDR3: CASSLTWGYEQYF
V: TRBV5-6

CDR3: CASTQGFWTEAFF
V: TRBV5-5

CDR3: CASSPGTGFNTEAFF
V: TRBV11-2

CDR3: CASSLAVETQYF
V: TRBV7-9

CDR3: CASSIQLAGADTQYF
V: TRBV5-4

CDR3: CASVGDTQYF
V: TRBV7-8

CDR3: CASSESGETGNTIYF
V: TRBV6-1

CDR3: CASSLGRRDPVLHNEQFF
V: TRBV7-7